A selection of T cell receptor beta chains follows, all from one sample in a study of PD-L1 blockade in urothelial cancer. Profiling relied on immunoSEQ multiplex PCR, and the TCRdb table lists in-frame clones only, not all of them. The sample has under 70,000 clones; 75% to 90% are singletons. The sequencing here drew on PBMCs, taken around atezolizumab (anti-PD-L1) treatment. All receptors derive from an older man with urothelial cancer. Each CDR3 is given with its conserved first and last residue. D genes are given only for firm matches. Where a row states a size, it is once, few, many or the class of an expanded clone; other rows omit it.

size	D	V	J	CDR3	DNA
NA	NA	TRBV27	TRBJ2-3	CASLRGWNHYGTDTQYF	TGTGCCAGCCTCCGGGGGTGGAATCATTACGGCACAGATACGCAGTATTTT
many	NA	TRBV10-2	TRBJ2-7	CASRQRRPGEQYF	TGCGCCAGCCGGCAGCGGCGACCTGGAGAGCAGTACTTC
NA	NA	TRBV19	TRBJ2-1	CASSRGQNNEQFF	TGTGCCAGTAGCAGAGGACAGAACAATGAGCAGTTCTTC
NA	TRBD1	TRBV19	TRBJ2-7	CASSTGQGAPYEQYF	TGTGCCAGTAGTACGGGACAGGGGGCCCCCTACGAGCAGTACTTC
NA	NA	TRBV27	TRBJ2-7	CASSWALAHEQYF	TGTGCCAGCAGTTGGGCCCTTGCCCACGAGCAGTACTTC
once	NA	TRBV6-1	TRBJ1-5	CASSLDSLNQPQHF	TGTGCCAGCAGCCTCGACAGCTTAAATCAGCCCCAGCATTTT
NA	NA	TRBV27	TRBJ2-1	CASSLSVASSYNEQFF	TGTGCCAGCAGTTTAAGTGTGGCAAGCTCCTACAATGAGCAGTTCTTC
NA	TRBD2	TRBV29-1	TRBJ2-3	CSVENIAGVSTDTQYF	TGCAGCGTTGAAAATATAGCGGGAGTAAGCACAGATACGCAGTATTTT
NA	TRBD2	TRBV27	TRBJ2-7	CASSLSGGTYEQYF	TGTGCCAGCAGTTTAAGCGGGGGGACCTACGAGCAGTACTTC
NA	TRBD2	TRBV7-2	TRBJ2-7	CASSLYTSGSSYEQYF	TGTGCCAGCAGCCTATATACTAGCGGGAGCTCCTACGAGCAGTACTTC
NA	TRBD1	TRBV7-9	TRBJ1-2	CASSLRDRGFGGYTF	TGTGCCAGCAGCTTAAGGGACAGGGGATTCGGTGGCTACACCTTC
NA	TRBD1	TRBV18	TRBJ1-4	CASSPGTGANEKLFF	TGTGCCAGCTCCCCCGGGACAGGGGCTAATGAAAAACTGTTTTTT
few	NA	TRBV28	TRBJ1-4	CASRLRGVGEKLFF	TGTGCCAGCAGGCTCAGGGGAGTTGGTGAAAAACTGTTTTTT
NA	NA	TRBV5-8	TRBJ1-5	CASSSDSFSNQPQHF	TGTGCCAGCAGCTCGGACTCTTTTAGCAATCAGCCCCAGCATTTT
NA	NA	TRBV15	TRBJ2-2	CATSSYLQGTGNTGELFF	TGTGCCACCAGCAGCTACCTACAGGGCACCGGAAACACCGGGGAGCTGTTTTTT